The clone carrying this T cell receptor (beta chain) was seen many times. Its antigen remains unidentified. This sample is drawn from a study of identical twins. Study conclusions and caveats: Beta out-of-frame twin sharing showed a weaker excess. The study reached conclusions through statistical analysis that was cross-sectional, not following the same donors.

MiXCR was run by TCRdb on the 5' RACE reads, yielding one entry per CDR3 protein. This sample has around 530,000 distinct CDR3 sequences, with over 12% found just once. The germline V gene encodes CDR1 SGHRS and CDR2 YFSETQ. This CDR3 has 14 amino acids. Between the trimmed V and J ends, which lost 0 bases and 6 bases, there was a span of 13 bases. These data are also associated with another study on yellow fever vaccine responses in identical twins. That work states: Vaccine T cell responses of twins reportedly seemed partly convergent and partly personalized.

The sequence was obtained from a woman between 18 and 29 years old in good health. The V and J genes are TRBV5-1 and TRBJ2-7, with D possibly being TRBD1 (6 bases). The material sequenced was CD4+ T cells sorted from blood. The DNA of the CDR3 is TGCGCCAGCAGCTTGGGCCCCAGGGGCGGCGAGCAGTACTTC. Amino acid sequence: CASSLGPRGGEQYF.